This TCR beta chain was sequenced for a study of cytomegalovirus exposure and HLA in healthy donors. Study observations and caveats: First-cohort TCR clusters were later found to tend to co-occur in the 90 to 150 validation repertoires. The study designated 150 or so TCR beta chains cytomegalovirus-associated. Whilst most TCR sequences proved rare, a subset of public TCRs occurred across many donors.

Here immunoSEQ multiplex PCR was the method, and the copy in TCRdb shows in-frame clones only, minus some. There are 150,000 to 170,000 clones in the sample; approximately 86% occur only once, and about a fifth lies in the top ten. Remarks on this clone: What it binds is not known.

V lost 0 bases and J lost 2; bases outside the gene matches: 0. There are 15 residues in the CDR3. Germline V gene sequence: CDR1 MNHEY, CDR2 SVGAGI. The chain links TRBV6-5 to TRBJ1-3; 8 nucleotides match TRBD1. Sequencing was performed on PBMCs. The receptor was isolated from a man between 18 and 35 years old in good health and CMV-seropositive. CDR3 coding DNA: TGTGCCAGCAGTTACTCCAGGGGGCCTGGAAACACCATATATTTT. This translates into CASSYSRGPGNTIYF.